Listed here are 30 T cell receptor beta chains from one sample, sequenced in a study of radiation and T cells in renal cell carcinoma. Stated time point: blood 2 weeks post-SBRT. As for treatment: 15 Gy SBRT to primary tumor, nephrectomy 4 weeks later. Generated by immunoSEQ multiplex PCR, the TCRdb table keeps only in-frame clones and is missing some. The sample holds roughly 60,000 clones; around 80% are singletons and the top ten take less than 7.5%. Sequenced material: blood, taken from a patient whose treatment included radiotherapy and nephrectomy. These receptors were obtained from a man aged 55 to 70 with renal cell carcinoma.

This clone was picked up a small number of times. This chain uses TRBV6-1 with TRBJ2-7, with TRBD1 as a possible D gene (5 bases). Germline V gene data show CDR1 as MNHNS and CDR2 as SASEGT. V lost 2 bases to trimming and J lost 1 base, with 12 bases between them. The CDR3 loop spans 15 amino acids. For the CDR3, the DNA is TGTGCCAGCAGTGAATCAAGGGGCCCTTCCTACGAGCAGTACGTC. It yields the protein CASSESRGPSYEQYV.

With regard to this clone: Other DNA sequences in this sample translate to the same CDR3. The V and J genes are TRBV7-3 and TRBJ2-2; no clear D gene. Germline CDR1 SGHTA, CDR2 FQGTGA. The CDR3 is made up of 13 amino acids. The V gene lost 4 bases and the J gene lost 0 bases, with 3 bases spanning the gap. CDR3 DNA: TGTGCCAGCAGCTCCCCGAACACCGGGGAGCTGTTTTTT. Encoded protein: CASSSPNTGELFF.

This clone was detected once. Here the CDR3 reads CASSPDRVSEKLFF. The CDR3, as DNA: TGTGCCAGCAGCCCGGACAGGGTGAGCGAAAAACTGTTTTTT. The chain is built from TRBV14 and TRBJ1-4; 8 nucleotides align to TRBD1. Germline trimming cut 4 bases from V and 8 bases from J; bases unmatched to any gene: 6. CDR3 length: 14 residues. The germline V gene has CDR1 SGHDN and CDR2 FVKESK.

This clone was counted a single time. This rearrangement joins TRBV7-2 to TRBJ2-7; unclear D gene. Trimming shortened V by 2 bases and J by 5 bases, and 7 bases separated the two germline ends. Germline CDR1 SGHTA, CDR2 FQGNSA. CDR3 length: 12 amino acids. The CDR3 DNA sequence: TGTGCCAGCAGCTTAAGGCGCGACGAGCAGTACTTC. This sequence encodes CASSLRRDEQYF.

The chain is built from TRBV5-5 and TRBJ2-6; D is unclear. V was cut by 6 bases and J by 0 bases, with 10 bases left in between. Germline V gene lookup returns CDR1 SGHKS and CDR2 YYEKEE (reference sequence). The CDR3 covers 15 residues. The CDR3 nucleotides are TGTGCCAGCACCCTAGGGTTCTCTGGGGCCAACGTCCTGACTTTC. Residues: CASTLGFSGANVLTF.

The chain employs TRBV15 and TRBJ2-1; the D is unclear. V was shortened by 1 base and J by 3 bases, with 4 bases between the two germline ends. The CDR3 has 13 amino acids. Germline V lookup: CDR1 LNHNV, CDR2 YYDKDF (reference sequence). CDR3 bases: TGTGCCACCAGCAGAGGGGTCTACAATGAGCAGTTCTTC. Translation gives CATSRGVYNEQFF.

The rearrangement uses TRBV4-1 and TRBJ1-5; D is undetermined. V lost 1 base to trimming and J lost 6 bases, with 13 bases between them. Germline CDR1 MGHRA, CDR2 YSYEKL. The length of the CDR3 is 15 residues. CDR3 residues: CASSQGSGKSQPQHF. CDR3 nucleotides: TGCGCCAGCAGCCAAGGATCGGGGAAGAGTCAGCCCCAGCATTTT.

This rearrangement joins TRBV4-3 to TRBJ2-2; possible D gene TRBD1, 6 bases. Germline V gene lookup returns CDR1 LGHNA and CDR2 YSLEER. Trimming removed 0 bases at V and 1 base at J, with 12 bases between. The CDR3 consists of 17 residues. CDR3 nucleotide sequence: TGCGCCAGCAGCCAAGACCCCCGGGACATGAACACCGGGGAGCTGTTTTTT. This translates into CASSQDPRDMNTGELFF.

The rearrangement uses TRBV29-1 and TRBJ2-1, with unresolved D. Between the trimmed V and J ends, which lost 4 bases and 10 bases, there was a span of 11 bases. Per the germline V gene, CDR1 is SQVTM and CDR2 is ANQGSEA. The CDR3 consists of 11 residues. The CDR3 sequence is CSVGLDVEQFF. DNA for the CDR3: TGCAGCGTTGGGTTGGATGTGGAGCAGTTCTTC.

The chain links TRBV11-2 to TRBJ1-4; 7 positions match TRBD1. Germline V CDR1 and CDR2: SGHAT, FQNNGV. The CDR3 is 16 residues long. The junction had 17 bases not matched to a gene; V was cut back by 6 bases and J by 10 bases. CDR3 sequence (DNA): TGTGCCAGCAGTCGAGAGCTAGGGGGCGAAGTAACAAAACTGTTTTTT. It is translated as CASSRELGGEVTKLFF.

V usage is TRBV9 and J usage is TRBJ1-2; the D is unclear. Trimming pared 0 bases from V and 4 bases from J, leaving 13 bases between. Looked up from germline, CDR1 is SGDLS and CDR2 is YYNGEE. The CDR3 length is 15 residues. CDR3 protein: CASSVESGGVYGYTF. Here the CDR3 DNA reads TGTGCCAGCAGCGTAGAATCCGGAGGTGTCTATGGCTACACCTTC.

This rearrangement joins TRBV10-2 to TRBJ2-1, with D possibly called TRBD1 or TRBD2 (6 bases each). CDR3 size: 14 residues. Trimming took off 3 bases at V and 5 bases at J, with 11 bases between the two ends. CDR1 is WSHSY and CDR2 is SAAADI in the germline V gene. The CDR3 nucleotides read TGCGCCAGCAGTGACCCGGGGGCCGACAATGAGCAGTTCTTC. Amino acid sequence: CASSDPGADNEQFF.

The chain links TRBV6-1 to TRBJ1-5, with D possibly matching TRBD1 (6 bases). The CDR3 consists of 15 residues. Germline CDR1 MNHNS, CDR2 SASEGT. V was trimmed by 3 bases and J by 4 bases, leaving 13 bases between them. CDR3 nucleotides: TGTGCCAGCAGTGATTCCGGGGGCGGAAATCAGCCCCAGCATTTT. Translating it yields CASSDSGGGNQPQHF.

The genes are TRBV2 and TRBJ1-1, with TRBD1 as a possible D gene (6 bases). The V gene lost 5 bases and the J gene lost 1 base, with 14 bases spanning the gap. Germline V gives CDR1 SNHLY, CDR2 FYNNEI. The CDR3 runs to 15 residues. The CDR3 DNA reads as TGTGCCAGCAGTAGCACAGGGTATTCGAACACTGAAGCTTTCTTT. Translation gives CASSSTGYSNTEAFF. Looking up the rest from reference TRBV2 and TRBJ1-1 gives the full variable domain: EPEVTQTPSHQVTQMGQEVILRCVPISNHLYFYWYRQILGQKVEFLVSFYNNEISEKSEIFDDQFSVERPDGSNFTLKIRSTKLEDSAMYFCASSSTGYSNTEAFFGQGTRLTVV.

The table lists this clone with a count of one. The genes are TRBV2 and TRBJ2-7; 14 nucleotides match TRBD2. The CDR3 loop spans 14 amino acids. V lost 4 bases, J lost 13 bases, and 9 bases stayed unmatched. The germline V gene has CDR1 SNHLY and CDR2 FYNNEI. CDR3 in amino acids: CASSGLAGGPFIYV. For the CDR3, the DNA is TGTGCCAGCAGTGGACTAGCGGGAGGGCCTTTTATCTACGTC.

The CDR3 nucleotides are TGTGCCAGCTTAAACTACAATGAGCAGTTCTTC. Its protein is CASLNYNEQFF. The J gene is TRBJ2-1, the V gene TRBV11-2; no definite D call. The germline CDR1 and CDR2 sequences are SGHAT and FQNNGV. The CDR3 covers 11 residues. V was clipped by 8 bases and J by 3 bases, with 5 bases between them.

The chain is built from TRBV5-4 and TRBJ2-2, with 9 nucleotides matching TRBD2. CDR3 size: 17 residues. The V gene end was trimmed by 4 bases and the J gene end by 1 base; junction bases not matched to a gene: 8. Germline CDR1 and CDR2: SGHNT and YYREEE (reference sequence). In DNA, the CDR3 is TGTGCCAGCAGCAAGGAACTGACTAGCGGGAACACCGGGGAGCTGTTTTTT. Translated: CASSKELTSGNTGELFF.

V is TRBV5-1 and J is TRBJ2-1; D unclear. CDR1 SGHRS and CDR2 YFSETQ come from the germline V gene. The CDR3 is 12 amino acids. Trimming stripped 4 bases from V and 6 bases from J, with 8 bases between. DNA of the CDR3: TGCGCCAGCAGCGTTCCTGGCAATGAGCAGTTCTTC. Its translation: CASSVPGNEQFF.

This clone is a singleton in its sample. CDR3 nucleotides: TGTGCCAGCACCAAATCCGGCTACGAGCAGTACGTC. It translates to CASTKSGYEQYV. The rearrangement uses TRBV11-3 and TRBJ2-7, with D hard to call. CDR1 and CDR2 from the germline V gene are SGHNT and YENEEA. This CDR3 region has 12 residues. V lost 7 bases and J 3 bases, leaving 10 bases between the germline ends.

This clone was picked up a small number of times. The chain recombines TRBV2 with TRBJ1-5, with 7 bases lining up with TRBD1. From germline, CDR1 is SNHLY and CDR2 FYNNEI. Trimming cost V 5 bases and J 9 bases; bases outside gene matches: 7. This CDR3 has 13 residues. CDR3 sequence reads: CASSTQGGRPQHF. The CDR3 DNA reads TGTGCCAGCAGTACCCAGGGGGGGAGGCCCCAGCATTTT.

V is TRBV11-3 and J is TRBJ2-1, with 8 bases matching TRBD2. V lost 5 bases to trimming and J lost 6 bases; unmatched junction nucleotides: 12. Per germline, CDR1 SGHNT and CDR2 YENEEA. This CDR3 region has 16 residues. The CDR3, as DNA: TGTGCCAGCAGCCCCCTGGGGCGGGAGGTCGGCAATGAGCAGTTCTTC. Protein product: CASSPLGREVGNEQFF. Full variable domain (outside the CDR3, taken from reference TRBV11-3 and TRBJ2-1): EAGVVQSPRYKIIEKKQPVAFWCNPISGHNTLYWYLQNLGQGPELLIRYENEEAVDDSQLPKDRFSAERLKGVDSTLKIQPAELGDSAVYLCASSPLGREVGNEQFFGPGTRLTVL.

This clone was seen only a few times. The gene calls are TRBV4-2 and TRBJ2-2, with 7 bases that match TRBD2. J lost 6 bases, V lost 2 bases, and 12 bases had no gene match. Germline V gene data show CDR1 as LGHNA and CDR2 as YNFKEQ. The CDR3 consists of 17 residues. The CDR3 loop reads CASSQSGREELAGELFF. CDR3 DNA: TGTGCCAGCAGCCAATCGGGACGGGAGGAATTGGCCGGGGAGCTGTTTTTT.

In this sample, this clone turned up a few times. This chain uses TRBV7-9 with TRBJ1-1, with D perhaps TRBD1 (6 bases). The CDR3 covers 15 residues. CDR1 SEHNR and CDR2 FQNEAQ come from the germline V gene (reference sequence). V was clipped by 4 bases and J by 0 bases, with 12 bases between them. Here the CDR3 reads CASSSEDSLNTEAFF. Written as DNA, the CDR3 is TGTGCCAGCAGCTCCGAGGACAGCCTGAACACTGAAGCTTTCTTT.

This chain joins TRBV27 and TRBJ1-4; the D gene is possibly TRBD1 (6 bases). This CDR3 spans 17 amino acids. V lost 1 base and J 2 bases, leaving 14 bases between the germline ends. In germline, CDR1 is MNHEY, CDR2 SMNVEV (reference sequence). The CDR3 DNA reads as TGTGCCAGCAGTTTATTAGGGGGGGCGTCCACTAATGAAAAACTGTTTTTT. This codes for CASSLLGGASTNEKLFF.

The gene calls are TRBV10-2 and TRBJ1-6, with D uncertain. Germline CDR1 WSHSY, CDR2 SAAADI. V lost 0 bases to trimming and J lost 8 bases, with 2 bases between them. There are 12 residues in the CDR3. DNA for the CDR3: TGCGCCAGCAGTGAGTCCGATTCACCCCTCCACTTT. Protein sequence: CASSESDSPLHF.

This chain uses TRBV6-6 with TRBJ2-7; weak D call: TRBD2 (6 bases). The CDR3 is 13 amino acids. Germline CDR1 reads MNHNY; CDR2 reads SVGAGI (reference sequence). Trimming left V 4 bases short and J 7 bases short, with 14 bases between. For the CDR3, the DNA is TGTGCCAGCAGTTCCGGGACTGCGCGGGAGCAGTACGTC. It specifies CASSSGTAREQYV.

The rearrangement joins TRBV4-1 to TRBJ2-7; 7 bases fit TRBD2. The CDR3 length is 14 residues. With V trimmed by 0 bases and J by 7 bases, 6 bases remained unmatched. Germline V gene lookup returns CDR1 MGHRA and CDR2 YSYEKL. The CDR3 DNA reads TGCGCCAGCAGCCAAGAGGCGCGGGGGAGGGAGCAGTACTTC. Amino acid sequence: CASSQEARGREQYF.

CDR3: CASTRDSDTGELFF. For the CDR3, the DNA is TGCGCCAGCACCCGGGACAGTGACACCGGGGAGCTGTTTTTT. V gene TRBV5-1 combines with J gene TRBJ2-2; 7 bases match TRBD1. With V trimmed by 6 bases and J by 3 bases, 5 bases remained unmatched. The CDR3 covers 14 residues. The germline CDR1 and CDR2 sequences are SGHRS and YFSETQ.

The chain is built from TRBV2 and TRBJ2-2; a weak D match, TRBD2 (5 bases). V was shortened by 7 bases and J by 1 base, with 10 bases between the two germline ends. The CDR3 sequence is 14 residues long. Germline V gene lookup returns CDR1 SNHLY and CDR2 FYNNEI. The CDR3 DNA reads TGTGCCAGCACCGACGGGGTGAACACCGGGGAGCTGTTTTTT. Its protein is CASTDGVNTGELFF.

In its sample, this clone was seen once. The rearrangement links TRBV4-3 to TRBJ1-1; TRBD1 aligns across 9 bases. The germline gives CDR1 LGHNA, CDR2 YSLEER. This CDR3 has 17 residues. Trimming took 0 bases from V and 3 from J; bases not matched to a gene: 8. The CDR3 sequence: CASSQDGTGMEDTEAFF. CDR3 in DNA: TGCGCCAGCAGCCAAGATGGGACAGGGATGGAGGACACTGAAGCTTTCTTT.